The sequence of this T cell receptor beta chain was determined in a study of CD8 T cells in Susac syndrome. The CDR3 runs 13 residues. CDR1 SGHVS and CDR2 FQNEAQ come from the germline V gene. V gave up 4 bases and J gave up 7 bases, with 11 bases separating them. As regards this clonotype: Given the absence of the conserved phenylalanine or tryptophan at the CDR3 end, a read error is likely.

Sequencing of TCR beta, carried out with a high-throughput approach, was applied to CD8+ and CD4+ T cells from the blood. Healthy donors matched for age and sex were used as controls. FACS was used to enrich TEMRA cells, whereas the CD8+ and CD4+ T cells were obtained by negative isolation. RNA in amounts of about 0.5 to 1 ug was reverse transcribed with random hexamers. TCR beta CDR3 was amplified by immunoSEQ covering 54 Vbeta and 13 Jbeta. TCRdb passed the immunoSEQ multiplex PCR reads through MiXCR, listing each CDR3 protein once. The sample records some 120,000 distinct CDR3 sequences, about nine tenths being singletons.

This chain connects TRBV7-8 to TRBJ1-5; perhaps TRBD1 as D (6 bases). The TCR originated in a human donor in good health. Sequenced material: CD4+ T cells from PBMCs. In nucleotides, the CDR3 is TGTGCCAGCAGCTCAACAGGGTTCCAGCCCCAGCATCTT. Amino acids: CASSSTGFQPQHL.